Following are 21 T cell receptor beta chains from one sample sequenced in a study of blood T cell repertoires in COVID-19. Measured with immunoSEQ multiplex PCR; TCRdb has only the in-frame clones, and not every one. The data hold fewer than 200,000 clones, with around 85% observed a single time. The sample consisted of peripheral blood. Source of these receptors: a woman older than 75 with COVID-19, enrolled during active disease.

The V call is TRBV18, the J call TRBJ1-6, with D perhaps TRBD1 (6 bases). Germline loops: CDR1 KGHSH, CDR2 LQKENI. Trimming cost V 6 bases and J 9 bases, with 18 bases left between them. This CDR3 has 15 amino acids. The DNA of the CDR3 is TGTGCCAGCTCCCCCGGACAGCCGGATGCTTCACCCCTCCACTTT. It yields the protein CASSPGQPDASPLHF.

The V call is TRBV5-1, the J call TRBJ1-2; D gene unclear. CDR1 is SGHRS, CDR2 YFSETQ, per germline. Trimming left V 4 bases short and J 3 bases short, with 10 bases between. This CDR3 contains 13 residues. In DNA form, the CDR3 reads TGCGCCAGCAGCCAAGGAACAGACTATGGCTACACCTTC. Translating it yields CASSQGTDYGYTF. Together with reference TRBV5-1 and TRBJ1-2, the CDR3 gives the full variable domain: KAGVTQTPRYLIKTRGQQVTLSCSPISGHRSVSWYQQTPGQGLQFLFEYFSETQRNKGNFPGRFSGRQFSNSRSEMNVSTLELGDSALYLCASSQGTDYGYTFGSGTRLTVV.

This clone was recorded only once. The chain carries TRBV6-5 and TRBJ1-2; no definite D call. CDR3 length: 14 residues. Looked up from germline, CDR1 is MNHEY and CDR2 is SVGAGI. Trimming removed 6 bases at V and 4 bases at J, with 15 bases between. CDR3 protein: CASSPGRRTYGYTF. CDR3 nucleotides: TGTGCCAGCAGCCCCGGGCGGAGGACCTATGGCTACACCTTC.

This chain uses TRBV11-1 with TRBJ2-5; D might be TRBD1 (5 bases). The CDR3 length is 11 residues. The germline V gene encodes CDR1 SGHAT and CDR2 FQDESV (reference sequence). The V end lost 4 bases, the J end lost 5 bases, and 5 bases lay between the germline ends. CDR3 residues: CASSSGETQYF. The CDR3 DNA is TGTGCCAGCAGCTCAGGGGAGACCCAGTACTTC.

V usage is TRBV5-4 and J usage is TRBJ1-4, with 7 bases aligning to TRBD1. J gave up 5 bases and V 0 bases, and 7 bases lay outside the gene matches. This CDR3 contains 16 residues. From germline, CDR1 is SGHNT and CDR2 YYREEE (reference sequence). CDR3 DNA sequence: TGTGCCAGCAGCTTGGCCTCGGGACAGCCGAATGAAAAACTGTTTTTT. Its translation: CASSLASGQPNEKLFF.

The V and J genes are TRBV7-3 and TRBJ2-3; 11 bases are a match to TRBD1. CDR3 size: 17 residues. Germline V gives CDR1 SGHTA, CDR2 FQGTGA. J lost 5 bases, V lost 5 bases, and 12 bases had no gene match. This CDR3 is CASSRGQGARWEDTQYF. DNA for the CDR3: TGTGCCAGCAGCCGAGGACAGGGGGCAAGATGGGAAGATACGCAGTATTTT.

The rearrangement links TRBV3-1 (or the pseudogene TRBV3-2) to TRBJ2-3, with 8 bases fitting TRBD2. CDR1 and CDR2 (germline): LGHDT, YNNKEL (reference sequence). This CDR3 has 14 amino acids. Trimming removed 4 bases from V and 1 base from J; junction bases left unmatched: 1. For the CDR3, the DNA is TGTGCCAGCAGCCCGGGGGGGGGCACAGATACGCAGTATTTT. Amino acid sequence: CASSPGGGTDTQYF.

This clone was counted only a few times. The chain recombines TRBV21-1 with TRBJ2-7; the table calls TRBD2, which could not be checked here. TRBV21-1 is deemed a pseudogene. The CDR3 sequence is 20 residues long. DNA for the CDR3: TGTGCCAGCAGCACCCTCCCTGGACTAGCGGGAGGGCCCGTCGCAAGCGAGCAGTACTTC. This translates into CASSTLPGLAGGPVASEQYF.

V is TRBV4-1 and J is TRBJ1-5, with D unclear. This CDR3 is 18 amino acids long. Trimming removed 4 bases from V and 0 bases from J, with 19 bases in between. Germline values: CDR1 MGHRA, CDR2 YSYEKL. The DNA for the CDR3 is TGCGCCAGCAGCCGAACCCACGGGGATCGGAATAGCAATCAGCCCCAGCATTTT. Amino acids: CASSRTHGDRNSNQPQHF.

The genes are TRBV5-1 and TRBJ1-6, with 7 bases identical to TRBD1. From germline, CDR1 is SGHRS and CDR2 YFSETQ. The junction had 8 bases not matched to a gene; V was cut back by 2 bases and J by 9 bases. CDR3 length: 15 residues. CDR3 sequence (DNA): TGCGCCAGCAGCTTAGGCGACAGGGCCCCTTCACCCCTCCACTTT. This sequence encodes CASSLGDRAPSPLHF.

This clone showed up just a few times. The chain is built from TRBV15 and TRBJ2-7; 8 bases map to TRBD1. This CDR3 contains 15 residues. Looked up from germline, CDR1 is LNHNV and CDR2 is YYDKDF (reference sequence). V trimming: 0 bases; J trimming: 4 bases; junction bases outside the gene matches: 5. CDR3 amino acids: CATSRDGTGLYEQYF. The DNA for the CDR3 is TGTGCCACCAGCAGAGATGGGACAGGACTATACGAGCAGTACTTC. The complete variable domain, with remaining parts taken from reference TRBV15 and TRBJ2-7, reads DAMVIQNPRYQVTQFGKPVTLSCSQTLNHNVMYWYQQKSSQAPKLLFHYYDKDFNNEADTPDNFQSRRPNTSFCFLDIRSPGLGDTAMYLCATSRDGTGLYEQYFGPGTRLTVT.

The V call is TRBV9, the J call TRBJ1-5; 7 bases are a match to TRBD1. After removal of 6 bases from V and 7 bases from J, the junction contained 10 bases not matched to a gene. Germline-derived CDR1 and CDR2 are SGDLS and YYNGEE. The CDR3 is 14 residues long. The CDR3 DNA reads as TGTGCCAGCACCGAGGGGGCTCTAAGACAGCCCCAGCATTTT. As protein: CASTEGALRQPQHF.

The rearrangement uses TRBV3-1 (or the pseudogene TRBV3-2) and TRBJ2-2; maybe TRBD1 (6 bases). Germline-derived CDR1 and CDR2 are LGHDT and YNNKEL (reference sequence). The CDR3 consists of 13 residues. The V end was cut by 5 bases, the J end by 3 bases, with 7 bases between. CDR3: CASSWTDTGELFF. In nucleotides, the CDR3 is TGTGCCAGCAGCTGGACAGACACCGGGGAGCTGTTTTTT.

The CDR3 is CAISESAGGRETQYF. DNA for the CDR3: TGTGCCATCAGTGAGTCGGCGGGGGGGCGGGAGACCCAGTACTTC. The rearrangement uses TRBV10-3 and TRBJ2-5; 9 bases map to TRBD2. Germline CDR1 is ENHRY and CDR2 is SYGVKD. This CDR3 has 15 amino acids. V dropped 0 bases and J dropped 5; count of bases not matched to a gene: 4.

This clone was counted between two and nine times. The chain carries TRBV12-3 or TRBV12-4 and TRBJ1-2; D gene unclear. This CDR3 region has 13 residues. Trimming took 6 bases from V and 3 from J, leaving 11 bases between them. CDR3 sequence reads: CASSRGADYGYTF. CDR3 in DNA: TGTGCCAGCAGCAGAGGAGCAGACTATGGCTACACCTTC.

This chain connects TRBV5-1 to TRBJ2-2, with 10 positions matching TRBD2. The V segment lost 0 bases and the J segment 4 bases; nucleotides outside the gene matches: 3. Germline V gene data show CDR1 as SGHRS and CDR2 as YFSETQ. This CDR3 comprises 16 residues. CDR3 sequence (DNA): TGCGCCAGCAGCTTGGCCGGGACTAGCGCCACCGGGGAGCTGTTTTTT. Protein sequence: CASSLAGTSATGELFF.

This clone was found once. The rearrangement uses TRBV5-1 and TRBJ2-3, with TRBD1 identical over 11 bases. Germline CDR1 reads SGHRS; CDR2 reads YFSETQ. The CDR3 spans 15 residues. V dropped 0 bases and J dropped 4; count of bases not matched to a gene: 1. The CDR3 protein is CASSLGTGGSDTQYF. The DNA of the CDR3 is TGCGCCAGCAGCTTGGGGACAGGGGGCTCAGATACGCAGTATTTT.

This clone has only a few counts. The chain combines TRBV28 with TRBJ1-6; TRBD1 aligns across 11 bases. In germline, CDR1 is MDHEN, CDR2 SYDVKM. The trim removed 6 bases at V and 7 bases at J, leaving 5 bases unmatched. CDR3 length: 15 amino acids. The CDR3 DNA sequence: TGTGCCAGCAGCCCCGGGACAGGGGGGAATTCACCCCTCCACTTT. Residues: CASSPGTGGNSPLHF.

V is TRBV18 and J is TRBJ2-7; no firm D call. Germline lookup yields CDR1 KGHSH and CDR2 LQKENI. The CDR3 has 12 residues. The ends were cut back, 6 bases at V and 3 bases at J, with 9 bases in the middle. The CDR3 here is CASSPGLYEQYF. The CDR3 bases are TGTGCCAGCTCCCCTGGGCTCTACGAGCAGTACTTC.

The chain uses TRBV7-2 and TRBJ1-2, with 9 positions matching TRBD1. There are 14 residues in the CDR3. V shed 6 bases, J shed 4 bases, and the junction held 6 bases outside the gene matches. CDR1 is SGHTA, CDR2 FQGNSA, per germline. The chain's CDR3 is CASSGQGLSYGYTF. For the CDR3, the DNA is TGTGCCAGCAGTGGACAGGGGCTTTCCTATGGCTACACCTTC.

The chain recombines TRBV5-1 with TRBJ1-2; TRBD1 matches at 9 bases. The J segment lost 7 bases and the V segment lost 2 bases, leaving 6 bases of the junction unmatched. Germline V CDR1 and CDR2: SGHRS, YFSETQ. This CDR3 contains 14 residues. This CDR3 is CASSLFTTGGGYTF. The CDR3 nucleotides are TGCGCCAGCAGCTTATTTACGACAGGGGGTGGCTACACCTTC.